Described below is a single T cell receptor beta chain sequence and its context. The antigen is undetermined. Quantitative 5'-RACE with molecular barcodes generated TCR beta libraries. TCRdb recomputed calls from the 5' RACE reads with MiXCR, one row per CDR3 protein. The profile shows about 340,000 distinct CDR3 sequences, around 8% of them singletons. This CDR3 is built from 15 residues. Per germline, CDR1 SGHRS and CDR2 YFSETQ. The V and J ends lost 0 bases and 1 base respectively, with 10 bases between them. The sample originates from a study of CD8 T cells in ankylosing spondylitis. Findings and caveats of the study: Within ankylosing spondylitis blood, a TCR beta motif made up of several highly homologous variants appeared to be characteristic. As reported, disease-linked clones showed significant enrichment in matched ankylosing spondylitis synovial fluid. As for the disease-linked clones, they showed a CD8+ phenotype and occurred at relatively low frequencies in peripheral blood. In the blood and synovial fluid of reactive arthritis, some motif variants had been previously reported.

The source is a male donor with ankylosing spondylitis. V is TRBV5-1 and J is TRBJ2-5; D is possibly TRBD1 (5 bases). Sequencing was done on a sample of blood, either unsorted or a sorted T cell fraction (not recorded which). The CDR3 region is CASSLGRQPQETQYF. The CDR3, as DNA: TGCGCCAGCAGCTTGGGGCGACAGCCCCAAGAGACCCAGTACTTC.